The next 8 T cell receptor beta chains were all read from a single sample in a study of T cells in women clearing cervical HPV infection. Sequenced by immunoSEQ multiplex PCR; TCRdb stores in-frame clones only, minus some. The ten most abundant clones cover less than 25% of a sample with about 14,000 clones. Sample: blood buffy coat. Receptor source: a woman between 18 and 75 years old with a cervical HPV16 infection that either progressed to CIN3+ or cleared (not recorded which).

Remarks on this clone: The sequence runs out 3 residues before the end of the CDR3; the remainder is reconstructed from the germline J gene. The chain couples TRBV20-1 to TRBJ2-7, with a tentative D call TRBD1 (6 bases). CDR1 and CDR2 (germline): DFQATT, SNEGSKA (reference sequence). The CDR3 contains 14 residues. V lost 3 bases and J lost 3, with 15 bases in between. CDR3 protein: CSASLRDKHYEQYF. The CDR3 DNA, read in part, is TGCAGTGCTAGTCTCCGGGACAAACACTACGAG.

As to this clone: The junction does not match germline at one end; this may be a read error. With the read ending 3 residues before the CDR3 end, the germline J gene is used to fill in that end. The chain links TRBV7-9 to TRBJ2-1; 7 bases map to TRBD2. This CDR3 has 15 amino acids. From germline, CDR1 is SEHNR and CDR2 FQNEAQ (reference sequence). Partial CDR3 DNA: TGTGCCAGCCGCTTAGGTCGGGGGGCCTACAATGAG. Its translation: CASRLGRGAYNE. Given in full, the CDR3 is CASRLGRGAYNEQFF.

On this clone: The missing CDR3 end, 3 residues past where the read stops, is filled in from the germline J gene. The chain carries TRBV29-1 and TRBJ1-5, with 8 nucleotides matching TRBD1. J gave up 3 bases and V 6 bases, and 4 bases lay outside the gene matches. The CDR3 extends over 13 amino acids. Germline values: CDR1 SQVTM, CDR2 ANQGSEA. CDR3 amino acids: CSVQTGDNQPQHF. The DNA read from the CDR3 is TGCAGCGTCCAGACAGGGGACAATCAGCCC. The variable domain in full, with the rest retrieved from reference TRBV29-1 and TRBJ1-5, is SAVISQKPSRDICQRGTSLTIQCQVDSQVTMMFWYRQQPGQSLTLIATANQGSEATYESGFVIDKFPISRPNLTFSTLTVSNMSPEDSSIYLCSVQTGDNQPQHFGDGTRLSIL.

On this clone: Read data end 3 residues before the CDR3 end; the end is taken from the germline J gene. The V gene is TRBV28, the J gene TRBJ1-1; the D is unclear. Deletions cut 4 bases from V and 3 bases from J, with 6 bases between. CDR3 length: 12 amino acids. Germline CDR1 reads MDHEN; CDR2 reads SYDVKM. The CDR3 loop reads CASSWAYTEAFF. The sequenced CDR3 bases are TGTGCCAGCAGTTGGGCCTACACTGAA.

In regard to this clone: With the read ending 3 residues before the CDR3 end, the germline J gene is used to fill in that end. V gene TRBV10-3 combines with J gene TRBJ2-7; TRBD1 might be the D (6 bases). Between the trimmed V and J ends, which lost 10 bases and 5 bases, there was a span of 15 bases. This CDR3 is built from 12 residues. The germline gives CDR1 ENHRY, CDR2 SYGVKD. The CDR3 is CATQSTGNEQYF. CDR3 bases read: TGTGCCACCCAATCCACAGGGAACGAG.

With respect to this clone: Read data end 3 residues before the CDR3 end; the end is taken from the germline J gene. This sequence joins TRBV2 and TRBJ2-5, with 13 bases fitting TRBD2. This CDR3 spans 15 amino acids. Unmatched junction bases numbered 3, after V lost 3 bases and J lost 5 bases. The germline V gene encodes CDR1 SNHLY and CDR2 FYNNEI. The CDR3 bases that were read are TGTGCCAGCAGTGATTCACTAGCGGGGGGGGAGACC. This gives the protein CASSDSLAGGET. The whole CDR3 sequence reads CASSDSLAGGETQYF.

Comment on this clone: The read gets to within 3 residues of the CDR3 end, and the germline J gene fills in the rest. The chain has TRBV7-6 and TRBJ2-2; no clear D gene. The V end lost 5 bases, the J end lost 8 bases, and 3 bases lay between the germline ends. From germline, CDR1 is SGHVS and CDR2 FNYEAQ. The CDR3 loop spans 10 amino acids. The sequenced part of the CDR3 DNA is TGTGCCAGCAGCCCGGGGGAG. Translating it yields CASSPGE. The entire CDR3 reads CASSPGELFF.

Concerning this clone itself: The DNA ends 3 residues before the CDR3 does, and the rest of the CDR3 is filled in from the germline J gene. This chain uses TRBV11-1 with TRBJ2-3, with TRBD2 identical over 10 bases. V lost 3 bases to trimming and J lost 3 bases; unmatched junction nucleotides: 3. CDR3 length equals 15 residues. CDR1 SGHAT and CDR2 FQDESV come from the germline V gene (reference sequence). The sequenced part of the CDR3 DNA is TGTGCCAGCAGCTTCGGGACTAGCGCAACAGATACG. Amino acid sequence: CASSFGTSATDT. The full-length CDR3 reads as CASSFGTSATDTQYF.